These T cell receptor beta chains were read from a single sample in a study of regulatory T cells in long-lasting Graves disease. Each CDR3 protein is one row after TCRdb ran MiXCR on the multiplex PCR reads. The sample holds some 460,000 distinct CDR3 sequences, 15% to 20% seen once. The data also belong to a second study, concerning T cells in Graves' hyperthyroidism and ophthalmopathy.

Sequencing was performed on peripheral blood mononuclear cells (PBMCs), taken at new diagnosis, from a patient treated with antithyroid drugs. The source is a man aged 35-49 years with Graves disease. CDR3s include the opening cysteine and the closing phenylalanine or tryptophan. Fields, in order: clone size, D gene, J gene, V gene, CDR3 protein, CDR3 DNA. The D gene is left open where the match is weak. Size is omitted from some rows. Given values are once, few, many or a class for expanded clones.

few	.	TRBJ2-5	TRBV6-5	CASSYGVLALQETQYF	TGTGCCAGCAGTTACGGCGTCCTAGCGCTTCAAGAGACCCAGTACTTC
.	TRBD1	TRBJ2-2	TRBV11-2	CASSTRQGAWTGELFF	TGTGCCAGCAGCACTCGTCAGGGGGCTTGGACCGGGGAGCTGTTTTTT
few	.	TRBJ1-1	TRBV20-1	CSARRGSMNTEAFF	TGCAGTGCTAGAAGGGGCTCCATGAACACTGAAGCTTTCTTT
.	.	TRBJ2-5	TRBV5-1	CASSWGLGQTQYF	TGCGCCAGCAGCTGGGGACTGGGGCAGACCCAGTACTTC
.	.	TRBJ2-1	TRBV7-9	CASSSPKGQHNEQFF	TGTGCCAGCAGCTCGCCAAAAGGACAGCACAATGAGCAGTTCTTC
.	.	TRBJ1-2	TRBV30	CAWSGGFDYGYTF	TGTGCCTGGAGTGGGGGGTTCGACTATGGCTACACCTTC
many	.	TRBJ2-7	TRBV18	CASSPGQGAAEQYF	TGTGCCAGCTCACCAGGGCAGGGTGCGGCCGAGCAGTACTTC
many	.	TRBJ2-7	TRBV28	CASTLTVPYEQYF	TGTGCCAGCACTCTGACAGTCCCCTACGAGCAGTACTTC
many	.	TRBJ1-2	TRBV11-2	CASSLVSQVGGYTF	TGTGCCAGCAGCTTAGTGTCCCAAGTCGGAGGCTACACCTTC
many	TRBD1	TRBJ1-4	TRBV5-1	CASSLVGQAHEKLFF	TGCGCCAGCAGCTTGGTGGGACAGGCACATGAAAAACTGTTTTTT
many	TRBD1	TRBJ1-5	TRBV27	CASRHRGSNQPQHF	TGTGCCAGCAGGCACAGGGGGAGCAATCAGCCCCAGCATTTT
many	TRBD1	TRBJ2-1	TRBV28	CASRETGLEGQFF	TGTGCCAGCAGAGAGACAGGGTTGGAAGGGCAGTTCTTC
many	.	TRBJ2-3	TRBV11-2	CASSFGGVSDTQYF	TGTGCCAGCAGCTTCGGGGGAGTATCAGATACGCAGTATTTT
many	TRBD2	TRBJ2-5	TRBV29-1	CSVEPSSGRARETQYF	TGCAGCGTCGAGCCAAGTAGCGGGAGGGCCCGTGAGACCCAGTACTTC
many	TRBD2	TRBJ2-3	TRBV20-1	CSASTSGTDTQYF	TGCAGTGCTAGTACTAGCGGCACAGATACGCAGTATTTT
.	.	TRBJ2-7	TRBV29-1	CSVSGSYEQYF	TGCAGCGTCTCCGGGTCGTACGAGCAGTACTTC
many	TRBD2	TRBJ2-7	TRBV7-2	CASSLANTSGPLYEQYF	TGTGCCAGCAGCTTGGCCAATACTAGCGGACCCCTCTACGAGCAGTACTTC